These 23 T cell receptor beta chains were all obtained from the same sample, sequenced in a study of T cell responses to AZD1222 COVID-19 vaccine. The repertoire was sequenced with immunoSEQ multiplex PCR; TCRdb's copy has only in-frame clones and lacks some. The table lists 150,000 to 250,000 clones, about nine tenths of them singletons, with 3% to 3.5% in the top ten. The starting material was peripheral blood, obtained 28 days after the second AZD1222 dose. The receptors shown here come from an adult who received the AZD1222 COVID-19 vaccine.

This clone was seen a single time. This rearrangement joins TRBV19 to TRBJ1-5; 7 bases are shared with TRBD1. This CDR3 is built from 14 residues. V lost 5 bases to trimming and J lost 3 bases; unmatched junction nucleotides: 4. Looked up from germline, CDR1 is LNHDA and CDR2 is SQIVND (reference sequence). The CDR3 protein is CASSHDRVNQPQHF. The CDR3 bases are TGTGCCAGTAGTCACGACAGGGTCAATCAGCCCCAGCATTTT.

The gene calls are TRBV19 and TRBJ2-5, with D hard to call. Germline assignment: CDR1 LNHDA and CDR2 SQIVND (reference sequence). There are 13 residues in the CDR3. V shed 7 bases and J shed 6 bases, with 15 bases lying between them. CDR3 sequence (DNA): TGTGCCAGTATGGGCGACACGGAGAAGACCCAGTACTTC. Translation: CASMGDTEKTQYF. Full variable domain (outside the CDR3, taken from reference TRBV19 and TRBJ2-5): DGGITQSPKYLFRKEGQNVTLSCEQNLNHDAMYWYRQDPGQGLRLIYYSQIVNDFQKGDIAEGYSVSREKKESFPLTVTSAQKNPTAFYLCASMGDTEKTQYFGPGTRLLVL.

The gene calls are TRBV5-4 and TRBJ2-7; 7 bases are shared with TRBD2. V shed 3 bases and J 2 bases; nucleotides not matched to a gene: 5. The germline V gene encodes CDR1 SGHNT and CDR2 YYREEE (reference sequence). The CDR3 sequence is 14 residues long. The CDR3 DNA reads TGTGCCAGCAGCTCACTAGCGAGGGCCTACGAGCAGTACTTC. Residues: CASSSLARAYEQYF.

The J gene is TRBJ1-4, the V gene TRBV10-2, with D hard to call. The CDR3 consists of 15 residues. Per the germline V gene, CDR1 is WSHSY and CDR2 is SAAADI. Trimming cost V 5 bases and J 0 bases, with 10 bases left between them. The CDR3 sequence: CASSFQATTNEKLFF. The CDR3 DNA is TGCGCCAGCAGTTTTCAAGCCACAACTAATGAAAAACTGTTTTTT.

The rearrangement joins TRBV6-6 to TRBJ2-1; D is ambiguous. The ends were cut back, 5 bases at V and 8 bases at J, with 13 bases in the middle. This CDR3 is built from 13 residues. Germline CDR1 reads MNHNY; CDR2 reads SVGAGI (reference sequence). The CDR3 here is CASSQTMGYEQFF. The CDR3 DNA reads as TGTGCCAGCAGTCAAACCATGGGCTATGAGCAGTTCTTC.

V gene TRBV7-9 combines with J gene TRBJ2-1; TRBD1 might be the D (6 bases). CDR3 length: 14 residues. Germline V gene lookup returns CDR1 SEHNR and CDR2 FQNEAQ (reference sequence). Between the trimmed V and J ends, which lost 6 bases and 2 bases, there was a span of 11 bases. For the CDR3, the DNA is TGTGCCAGCAGGTCCGGGACAACCTACAATGAGCAGTTCTTC. It yields the protein CASRSGTTYNEQFF.

This clone appeared a single time. This chain connects TRBV18 to TRBJ2-2, with 8 bases matching TRBD2. CDR3 size: 16 residues. Trimming at V came to 1 base and at J to 6 bases, leaving 7 bases not matched to a gene. Germline CDR1 KGHSH, CDR2 LQKENI. This chain's CDR3 is CASSPLTAGAAGELFF. Written as DNA, the CDR3 is TGTGCCAGCTCACCACTAACAGCGGGAGCCGCCGGGGAGCTGTTTTTT.

This rearrangement joins TRBV7-2 to TRBJ2-7; TRBD2 might be the D (7 bases). CDR3 size: 17 residues. CDR1 and CDR2 (germline): SGHTA, FQGNSA. The germline V and J ends were trimmed by 5 bases and 0 bases, with 20 bases remaining between them. CDR3 bases: TGTGCCAGCAGCCCCCCGACGGGGGGCCCAAGCTCCTACGAGCAGTACTTC. Residues: CASSPPTGGPSSYEQYF.

V gene TRBV19 combines with J gene TRBJ2-1; D is unresolved. The germline V and J ends were trimmed by 7 bases and 5 bases, with 6 bases remaining between them. Germline CDR1 LNHDA, CDR2 SQIVND (reference sequence). The CDR3 totals 11 residues. The chain's CDR3 is CASMGNNEQFF. DNA of the CDR3: TGTGCCAGTATGGGGAACAATGAGCAGTTCTTC.

The chain joins TRBV24-1 to TRBJ2-5; 9 bases fit TRBD1. Germline CDR1 and CDR2: KGHDR and SFDVKD. Unmatched junction bases numbered 6, after V lost 4 bases and J lost 4 bases. The CDR3 is 15 residues long. In DNA, the CDR3 is TGTGCCACCAGTGAACCACGGACAGGGGTAGAGACCCAGTACTTC. This encodes CATSEPRTGVETQYF.

CDR3 bases: TGCGCCAGCAGCCACAGTCATGAGCAGTTCTTC. Protein product: CASSHSHEQFF. This sequence joins TRBV5-1 and TRBJ2-1; D not certain. V dropped 4 bases and J dropped 8 bases, with 7 bases sitting between them. CDR1 and CDR2 from the germline V gene are SGHRS and YFSETQ. The CDR3 contains 11 residues.

This chain joins TRBV6-1 and TRBJ1-4; the D gene is possibly TRBD1 (5 bases). This CDR3 has 15 residues. CDR1 is MNHNS and CDR2 is SASEGT in the germline V gene. Trimming pared 1 base from V and 5 bases from J, leaving 11 bases between. CDR3 protein: CASSEVGGNNEKLFF. CDR3 nucleotides: TGTGCCAGCAGTGAAGTTGGGGGAAACAATGAAAAACTGTTTTTT.

V is TRBV21-1 and J is TRBJ2-5; TRBD2, the table's D call, was not compared with the DNA. TRBV21-1 is labeled a pseudogene. This CDR3 comprises 13 residues. DNA for the CDR3: TGTGCCAGCAGCCGTAGACGGGGGGAGACCCAGTACTTC. Its translation: CASSRRRGETQYF.

The chain couples TRBV27 to TRBJ2-7, with D tentatively TRBD2 (5 bases). V lost 6 bases and J lost 3, with 9 bases in between. CDR1 is MNHEY and CDR2 is SMNVEV in the germline V gene (reference sequence). The CDR3 contains 12 residues. The CDR3, as DNA: TGTGCCAGCAGAAACCGGGACTACGAGCAGTACTTC. Protein sequence: CASRNRDYEQYF.

V and J are TRBV12-5 and TRBJ1-4, with 7 bases identical to TRBD1. The germline gives CDR1 LGHNT, CDR2 FRNRAP. With 4 bases clipped from V and 8 bases from J, the junction kept 7 bases outside the gene matches. There are 14 residues in the CDR3. CDR3 DNA: TGTGCTAGTGGTTCCCGACAGGGAAACGAAAAACTGTTTTTT. This gives the protein CASGSRQGNEKLFF.

The chain carries TRBV5-1 and TRBJ1-6; 8 nucleotides line up with TRBD1. This CDR3 has 15 residues. Germline V gene data show CDR1 as SGHRS and CDR2 as YFSETQ. V gave up 4 bases and J gave up 7 bases; unmatched junction bases: 7. Here the CDR3 reads CASSHGQGQNSPLHF. As DNA, the CDR3 is TGCGCCAGCAGCCACGGACAGGGTCAGAATTCACCCCTCCACTTT.

The chain joins TRBV27 to TRBJ2-1; D could derive from TRBD1 or TRBD2 (7 bases each). CDR1 and CDR2 (germline): MNHEY, SMNVEV (reference sequence). V was trimmed by 8 bases and J by 4 bases, leaving 18 bases between them. The CDR3 sequence is 15 residues long. The CDR3 reads CASSRGGGPYNEQFF. CDR3 sequence (DNA): TGTGCCAGCTCCAGGGGGGGAGGGCCTTACAATGAGCAGTTCTTC.

The rearrangement uses TRBV7-3 and TRBJ2-5; D unclear. In germline, CDR1 is SGHTA, CDR2 FQGTGA. V was cut by 2 bases and J by 4 bases, with 11 bases left in between. The CDR3 contains 14 residues. The CDR3 nucleotides read TGTGCCAGCAGCTTACGTCACCTCGGAGAGACCCAGTACTTC. Its translation: CASSLRHLGETQYF.

This sequence joins TRBV28 and TRBJ1-5; D is ambiguous. The CDR3 contains 14 residues. Trimming took 5 bases from V and 6 from J, leaving 14 bases between them. Germline CDR1 reads MDHEN; CDR2 reads SYDVKM. The CDR3 here is CASSRRVGIQPQHF. CDR3 coding DNA: TGTGCCAGCAGTCGCCGGGTTGGTATTCAGCCCCAGCATTTT.

The chain recombines TRBV7-9 with TRBJ1-1, with D unresolved. Germline V lookup: CDR1 SEHNR, CDR2 FQNEAQ (reference sequence). The CDR3 spans 12 residues. The ends were cut back, 9 bases at V and 8 bases at J, with 16 bases in the middle. The CDR3 DNA sequence: TGTGCCAGTAATGTAGTCGTGAGAGAAGCTTTCTTT. It yields the protein CASNVVVREAFF.

DNA of the CDR3: TGTGCCACCAGTGATCCCCTAAGAATCGAGAGCTCCTACAATGAGCAGTTCTTC. It translates to CATSDPLRIESSYNEQFF. The chain joins TRBV24-1 to TRBJ2-1; D call uncertain. The V end was cut by 3 bases, the J end by 0 bases, with 17 bases between. Germline V gives CDR1 KGHDR, CDR2 SFDVKD. The CDR3 is 18 amino acids.

V is TRBV18 and J is TRBJ2-1; D possibly uses TRBD1 or TRBD2 (5 bases each). This CDR3 has 15 amino acids. V lost 0 bases, J lost 4 bases, and 10 bases lay in between. The germline V gene encodes CDR1 KGHSH and CDR2 LQKENI. CDR3 in amino acids: CASSPPGTLYNEQFF. CDR3 bases: TGTGCCAGCTCACCACCCGGGACGCTTTACAATGAGCAGTTCTTC. The variable domain in full, completed from reference TRBV18 and TRBJ2-1, reads NAGVMQNPRHLVRRRGQEARLRCSPMKGHSHVYWYRQLPEEGLKFMVYLQKENIIDESGMPKERFSAEFPKEGPSILRIQQVVRGDSAAYFCASSPPGTLYNEQFFGPGTRLTVL.

The chain carries TRBV19 and TRBJ1-2, with 9 bases matching TRBD1. Germline trimming cut 1 base from V and 6 bases from J; bases unmatched to any gene: 9. Germline V lookup: CDR1 LNHDA, CDR2 SQIVND (reference sequence). The CDR3 is made up of 16 amino acids. CDR3 region: CASSIGSDRGRDGYTF. CDR3 nucleotide sequence: TGTGCCAGTAGTATAGGGTCGGACAGGGGTAGGGATGGCTACACCTTC.